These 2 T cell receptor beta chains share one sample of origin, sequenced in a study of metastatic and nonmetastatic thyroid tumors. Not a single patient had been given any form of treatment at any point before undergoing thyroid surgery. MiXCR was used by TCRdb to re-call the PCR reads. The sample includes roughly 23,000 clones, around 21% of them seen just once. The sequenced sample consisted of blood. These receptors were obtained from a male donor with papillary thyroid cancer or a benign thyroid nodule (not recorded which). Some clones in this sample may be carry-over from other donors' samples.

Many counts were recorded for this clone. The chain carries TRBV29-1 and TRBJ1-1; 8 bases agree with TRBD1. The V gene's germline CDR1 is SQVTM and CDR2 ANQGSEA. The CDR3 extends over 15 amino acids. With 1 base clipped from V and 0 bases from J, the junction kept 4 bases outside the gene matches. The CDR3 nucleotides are TGCAGCGTTGAAGGGAACAGGGGGATGAACACTGAAGCTTTCTTT. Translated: CSVEGNRGMNTEAFF.

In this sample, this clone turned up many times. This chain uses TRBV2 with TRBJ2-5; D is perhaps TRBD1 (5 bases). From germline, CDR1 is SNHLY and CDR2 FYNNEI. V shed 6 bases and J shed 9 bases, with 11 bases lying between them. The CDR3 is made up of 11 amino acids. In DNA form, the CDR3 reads TGTGCCAGCAGCCCTACAGGCCCCCAGTACTTC. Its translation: CASSPTGPQYF.